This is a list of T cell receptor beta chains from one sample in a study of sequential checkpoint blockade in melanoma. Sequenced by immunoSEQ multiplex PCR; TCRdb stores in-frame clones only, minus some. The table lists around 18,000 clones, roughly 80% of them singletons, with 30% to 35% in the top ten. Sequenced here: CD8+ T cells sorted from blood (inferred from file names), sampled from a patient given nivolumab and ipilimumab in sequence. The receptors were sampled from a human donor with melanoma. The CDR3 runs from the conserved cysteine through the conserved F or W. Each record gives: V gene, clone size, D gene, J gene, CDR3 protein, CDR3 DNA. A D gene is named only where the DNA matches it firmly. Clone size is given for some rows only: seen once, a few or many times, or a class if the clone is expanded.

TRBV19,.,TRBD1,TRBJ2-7,CASSNGDRAYEQYF,TGTGCCAGTAGTAACGGGGACAGAGCCTACGAGCAGTACTTC
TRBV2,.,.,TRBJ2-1,CASSDDSNEQFF,TGTGCCAGCAGTGATGACAGCAATGAGCAGTTCTTC
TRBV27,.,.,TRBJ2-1,CASLAGTSSYNEQFF,TGTGCCAGCCTGGCGGGAACAAGCTCCTACAATGAGCAGTTCTTC
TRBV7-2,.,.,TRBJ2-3,CASRKTAGGTDTQYF,TGTGCCAGCAGGAAGACAGCTGGCGGCACAGATACGCAGTATTTT
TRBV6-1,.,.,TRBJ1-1,CASSDFQENTEAFF,TGTGCCAGCAGTGACTTTCAGGAGAACACTGAAGCTTTCTTT
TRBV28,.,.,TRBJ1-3,CASSFRSSSGNTIYF,TGTGCCAGCAGTTTTAGGAGCAGCTCTGGAAACACCATATATTTT
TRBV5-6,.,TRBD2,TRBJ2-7,CASSSGGSYEQYF,TGTGCCAGCAGCTCGGGGGGGTCCTACGAGCAGTACTTC
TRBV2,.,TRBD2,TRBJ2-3,CASSVVASGSRSTDTQYF,TGTGCCAGCAGTGTGGTTGCTAGCGGAAGCAGATCCACAGATACGCAGTATTTT
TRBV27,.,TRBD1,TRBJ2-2,CASSSTGSTRELFF,TGTGCCAGCAGTTCGACAGGGTCTACCAGGGAGCTGTTTTTT
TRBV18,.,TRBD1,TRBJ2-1,CASSPWDSSHNEQFF,TGTGCCAGCTCACCCTGGGACAGCTCTCACAATGAGCAGTTCTTC
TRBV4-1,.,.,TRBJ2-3,CASSRQGGSTDTQYF,TGCGCCAGCAGCCGGCAGGGCGGTAGCACAGATACGCAGTATTTT
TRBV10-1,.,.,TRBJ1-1,CASSESNKGFTEAFF,TGCGCCAGCAGTGAGTCGAACAAGGGGTTCACTGAAGCTTTCTTT
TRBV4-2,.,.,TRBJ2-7,CASSQDHGSKEQYF,TGTGCCAGCAGCCAAGATCACGGTTCGAAAGAGCAGTACTTC
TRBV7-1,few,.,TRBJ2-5,CASSPLAGWRKTQYF,TGTGCCAGCAGCCCCCTTGCGGGATGGCGAAAGACCCAGTACTTC
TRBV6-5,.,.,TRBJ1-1,CASSQGRYTEAFF,TGTGCCAGCAGCCAGGGAAGGTACACTGAAGCTTTCTTT
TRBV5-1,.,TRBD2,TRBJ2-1,CASTKREGWYNEQFF,TGCGCCAGCACTAAGCGGGAGGGATGGTACAATGAGCAGTTCTTC
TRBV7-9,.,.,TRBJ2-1,CASSLAGQRFYNEQFF,TGTGCCAGCAGCTTAGCGGGCCAGAGATTCTACAATGAGCAGTTCTTC
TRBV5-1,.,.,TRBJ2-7,CASSLMDREGEQYF,TGCGCCAGCAGCTTAATGGACAGGGAGGGCGAGCAGTACTTC